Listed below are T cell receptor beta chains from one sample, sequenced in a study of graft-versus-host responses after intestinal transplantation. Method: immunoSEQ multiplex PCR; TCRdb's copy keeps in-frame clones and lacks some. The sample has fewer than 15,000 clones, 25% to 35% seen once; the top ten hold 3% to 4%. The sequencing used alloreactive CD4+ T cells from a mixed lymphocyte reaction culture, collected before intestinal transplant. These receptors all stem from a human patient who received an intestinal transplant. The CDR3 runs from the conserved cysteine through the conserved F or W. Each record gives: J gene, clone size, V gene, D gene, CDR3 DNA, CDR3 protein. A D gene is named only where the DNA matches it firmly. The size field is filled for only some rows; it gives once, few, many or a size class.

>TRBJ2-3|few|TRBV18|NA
TGTGCCAGCTCACTATTTAGACCCGGCCCAAGCACAGATACGCAGTATTTT
CASSLFRPGPSTDTQYF
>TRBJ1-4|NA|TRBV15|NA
TGTGCCACCACGGGCAGGGCTAATGAAAAACTGTTTTTT
CATTGRANEKLFF
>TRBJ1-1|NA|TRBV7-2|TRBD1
TGTGCCAGCAGCACCTACACAGGGGACACTGAAGCTTTCTTT
CASSTYTGDTEAFF
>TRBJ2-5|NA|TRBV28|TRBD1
TGTGCCAGCAGTCCAGGACAGGGGGAGACCCAGTACTTC
CASSPGQGETQYF
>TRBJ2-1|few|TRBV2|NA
TGTGCCAGTAGCTCCTACAATGAGCAGTTCTTC
CASSSYNEQFF
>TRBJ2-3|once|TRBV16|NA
TGTGCCAGCAGCCCCCGCGCCGGGGGCACAGATATGCAGTATTTT
CASSPRAGGTDMQYF
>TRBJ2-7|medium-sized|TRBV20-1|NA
TGCAGTGCTAGCGAAACCTACGAGCAGTACTTC
CSASETYEQYF
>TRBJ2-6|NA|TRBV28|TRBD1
TGTGCCAGCAGTCCCCAGACAGGGGGCTTTACTGGGGCCAACGTCCTGACTTTC
CASSPQTGGFTGANVLTF
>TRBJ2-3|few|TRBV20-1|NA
TGCAGTGCTGTTACTTGGGATACGCAGTATTTT
CSAVTWDTQYF
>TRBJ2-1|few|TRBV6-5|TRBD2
TGTGCCAGCCATTCTAGCGGGAGACGGAATGAGCAGTTCTTC
CASHSSGRRNEQFF
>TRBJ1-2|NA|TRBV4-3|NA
TGCGCCAGCAGCCAAGGTCCAGGTTATGGCTACACCTTC
CASSQGPGYGYTF
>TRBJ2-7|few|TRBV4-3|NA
TGCGCCAGCAGCCAACGGGCGGCGGACGAGCAGTACTTC
CASSQRAADEQYF
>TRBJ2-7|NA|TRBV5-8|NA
TGTGCCAGCAGAACCCAGAACCTCCTGTACGAGCAGTACTTC
CASRTQNLLYEQYF
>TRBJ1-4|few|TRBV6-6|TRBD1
TGTGCCAGCAGTTACCCGGGACAGGGGAATGAAAAACTGTTTTTT
CASSYPGQGNEKLFF
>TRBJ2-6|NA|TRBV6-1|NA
TGTGCCAGCTCGGACTCTGGGGCCAACGTCCTGACTTTC
CASSDSGANVLTF
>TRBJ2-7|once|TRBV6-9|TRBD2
TGTGCCAGCAGTACTAGACTAGCGGGAGGGCCGGTCGAGCAGTACTTC
CASSTRLAGGPVEQYF
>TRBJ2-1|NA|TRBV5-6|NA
TGTGCCAGCAGCTTGGGTCTAGTTAGCATCAATGAGCAGTTCTTC
CASSLGLVSINEQFF
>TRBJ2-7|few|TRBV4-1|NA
TGCGCCAGCAGCCAAGGACCTGTGAGCGAGCAGTACTTC
CASSQGPVSEQYF
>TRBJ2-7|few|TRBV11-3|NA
TGTGCCAGCAGCTTAGACAGGAATCGTTACGAGCAGTACTTC
CASSLDRNRYEQYF
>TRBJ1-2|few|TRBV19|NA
TGTGCCAGTAGCCCGTCCGGGCGAAATGGCTACACCTTC
CASSPSGRNGYTF
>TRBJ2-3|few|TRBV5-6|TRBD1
TGTGCCAGCAGCTTAGACAGGGGGCGAGATACGCAGTATTTT
CASSLDRGRDTQYF